The rows below give T cell receptor beta chains drawn from one sample of a study of molecular identifiers for immune sequencing clone quantification. TCRdb analysed the PCR reads with MiXCR anew, one entry per CDR3 protein. The repertoire holds about 640,000 distinct CDR3 sequences, with just under 20% as singletons. Sequenced sample: naive CD8+ T cells from blood, with Jurkat cell RNA spiked in. All receptors come from a human donor in good health. Some libraries in this study had Jurkat cell RNA spiked in. CDR3s include the opening cysteine and the closing phenylalanine or tryptophan. Fields, in order: J gene, V gene, CDR3 length, CDR3 protein.

TRBJ2-7 | TRBV3-1 | 15 | CASSQELAGSYEQYF
TRBJ2-3 | TRBV19 | 15 | CASNTGQGSTDTQYF
TRBJ2-1 | TRBV7-2 | 15 | CASSSPRGGNNEQFF
TRBJ2-1 | TRBV7-9 | 13 | CASSFGGLNEQFF
TRBJ2-7 | TRBV3-1 | 17 | CASSQGLLASATYEQYF
TRBJ2-7 | TRBV12-3/TRBV12-4 | 13 | CASSLFSPYERYF
TRBJ2-3 | TRBV2 | 14 | CASSEALTGDTQYF
TRBJ2-5 | TRBV2 | 13 | CASRGLASETQYF
TRBJ2-7 | TRBV7-9 | 14 | CASSPPGQIDEQYF
TRBJ1-3 | TRBV9 | 16 | CASSETGRDSGNTIYF
TRBJ2-7 | TRBV11-2 | 14 | CAGSLATGRYEQYF
TRBJ2-3 | TRBV4-1 | 17 | CASSQEGGKKHTDTQYF
TRBJ2-2 | TRBV4-3 | 17 | CASSQDPPSGNSGELFF
TRBJ1-5 | TRBV27 | 14 | CASRLQGRTQPQHF
TRBJ2-7 | TRBV28 | 14 | CASSLARVTYEQYF
TRBJ2-3 | TRBV7-2 | 18 | CASSLGSARGPSTDTQYF
TRBJ1-5 | TRBV19 | 16 | CASSIYGQGGNQPQHF
TRBJ2-3 | TRBV2 | 16 | CAGSEELAGLTDTQYF
TRBJ1-6 | TRBV27 | 14 | CASISFRGEPPLHF
TRBJ2-7 | TRBV7-9 | 15 | CASSRSDPLTYEQYF
TRBJ2-7 | TRBV5-1 | 18 | CASSIGLAGEGGYYEQYF
TRBJ1-2 | TRBV27 | 15 | CASSFGDTPNYGYTF
TRBJ1-5 | TRBV6-1 | 14 | CASSEWRGNQPQHF
TRBJ1-5 | TRBV4-3 | 16 | CASSQDPAGTNQPQHF
TRBJ2-7 | TRBV28 | 15 | CASSSRLAGVAEQYF
TRBJ1-5 | TRBV7-8 | 15 | CASSLDREEGQPQHF
TRBJ1-1 | TRBV6-2/TRBV6-3 | 17 | CASRNSLGLPKGAEAFF
TRBJ2-2 | TRBV4-1 | 14 | CASTPGQDTGELFF
TRBJ2-3 | TRBV7-9 | 15 | CASSSIASSTDTQYF
TRBJ1-1 | TRBV19 | 15 | CASSTTGTGTMEAFF
TRBJ2-3 | TRBV7-9 | 16 | CASRPYGGTSTDTQYF
TRBJ1-1 | TRBV5-3 | 14 | CASDFIQGNTEAFF
TRBJ1-2 | TRBV19 | 15 | CASSTYAGQDYGYTF
TRBJ2-6 | TRBV11-2 | 19 | CASSLVTGTREAGANVLTF
TRBJ2-7 | TRBV20-1 | 13 | CSARQGWTYEQYF